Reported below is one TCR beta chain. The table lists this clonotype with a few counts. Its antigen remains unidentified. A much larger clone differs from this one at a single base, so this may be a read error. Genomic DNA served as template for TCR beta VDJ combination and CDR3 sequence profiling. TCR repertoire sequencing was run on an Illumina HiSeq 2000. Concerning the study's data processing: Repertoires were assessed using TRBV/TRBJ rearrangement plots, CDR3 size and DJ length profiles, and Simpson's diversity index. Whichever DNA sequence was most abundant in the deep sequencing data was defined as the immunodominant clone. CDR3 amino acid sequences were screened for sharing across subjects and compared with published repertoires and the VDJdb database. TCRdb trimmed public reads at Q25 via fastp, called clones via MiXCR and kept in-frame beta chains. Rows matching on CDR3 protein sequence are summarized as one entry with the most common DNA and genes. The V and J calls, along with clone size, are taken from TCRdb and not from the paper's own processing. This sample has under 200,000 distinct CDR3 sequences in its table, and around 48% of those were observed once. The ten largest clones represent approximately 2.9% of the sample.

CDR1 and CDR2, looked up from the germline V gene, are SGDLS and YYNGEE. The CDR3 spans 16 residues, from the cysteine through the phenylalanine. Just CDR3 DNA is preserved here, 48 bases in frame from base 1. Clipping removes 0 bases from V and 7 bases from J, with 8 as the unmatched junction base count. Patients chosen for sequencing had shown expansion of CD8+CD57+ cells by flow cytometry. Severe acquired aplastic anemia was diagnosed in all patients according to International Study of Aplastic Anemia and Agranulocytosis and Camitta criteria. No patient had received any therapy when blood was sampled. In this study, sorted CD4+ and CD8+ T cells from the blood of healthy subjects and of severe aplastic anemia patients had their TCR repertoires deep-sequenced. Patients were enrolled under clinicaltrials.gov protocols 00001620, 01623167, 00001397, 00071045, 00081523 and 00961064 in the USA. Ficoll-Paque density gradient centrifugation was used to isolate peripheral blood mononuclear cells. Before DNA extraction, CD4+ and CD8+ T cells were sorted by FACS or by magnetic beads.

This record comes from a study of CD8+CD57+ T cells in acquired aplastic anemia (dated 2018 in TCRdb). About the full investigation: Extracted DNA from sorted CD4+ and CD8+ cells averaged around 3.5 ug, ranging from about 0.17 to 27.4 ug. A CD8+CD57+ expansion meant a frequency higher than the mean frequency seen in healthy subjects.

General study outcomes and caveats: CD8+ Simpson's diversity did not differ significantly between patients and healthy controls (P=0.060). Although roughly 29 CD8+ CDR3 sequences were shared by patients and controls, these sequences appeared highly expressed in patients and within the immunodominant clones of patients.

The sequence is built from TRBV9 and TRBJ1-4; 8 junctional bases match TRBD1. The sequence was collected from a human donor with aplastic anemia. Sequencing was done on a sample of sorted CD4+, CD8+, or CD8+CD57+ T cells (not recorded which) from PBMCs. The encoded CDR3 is CASSVEPGTGFEKLFF. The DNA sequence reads TGTGCCAGCAGCGTAGAGCCTGGGACAGGATTTGAAAAACTGTTTTTT.